The rows below give T cell receptor beta chains drawn from one sample of a study of PD-L1 blockade in urothelial cancer. Repertoires were generated with immunoSEQ multiplex PCR, while TCRdb's copy carries only in-frame clones and drops some. The data show roughly 40,000 clones, approximately 77% seen once. The sequencing used PBMCs, collected around atezolizumab (anti-PD-L1) treatment. The origin of the receptors is a man aged 65-85 years with urothelial cancer. Both conserved end residues are part of each CDR3. D genes are given only for firm matches. Size values are once, few and many counts, or a class for expanded clones, and some rows have none.

V gene: TRBV5-5
D gene: TRBD2
clone size: -
J gene: TRBJ2-3
CDR3 DNA: TGTGCCAGCAGCGGGGTAGCGGGAGACACAGATACGCAGTATTTT
CDR3 protein: CASSGVAGDTDTQYF

V gene: TRBV4-3
D gene: -
clone size: -
J gene: TRBJ1-3
CDR3 DNA: TGCGCCAGCAGCCAAGATCTCAATAGCGGGGACGGAAACACCATATATTTT
CDR3 protein: CASSQDLNSGDGNTIYF

V gene: TRBV2
D gene: -
clone size: -
J gene: TRBJ2-5
CDR3 DNA: TGTGCCAGCAGCACAGGTACCGGGACCCAGTACTTC
CDR3 protein: CASSTGTGTQYF

V gene: TRBV28
D gene: TRBD1
clone size: -
J gene: TRBJ1-5
CDR3 DNA: TGTGCCAGCAGTTTCCAGGGGGCGGTTCAGCCCCAGCATTTT
CDR3 protein: CASSFQGAVQPQHF

V gene: TRBV4-2
D gene: TRBD1
clone size: -
J gene: TRBJ2-7
CDR3 DNA: TGTGCCAGCAGCCAAGGGGACAGCTCCTACGAGCAGTACTTC
CDR3 protein: CASSQGDSSYEQYF

V gene: TRBV28
D gene: TRBD1
clone size: few
J gene: TRBJ2-6
CDR3 DNA: TGTGCCAGCACCTTAAGAGCAGGGGGAAATGGGGCCAACGTCCTGACTTTC
CDR3 protein: CASTLRAGGNGANVLTF

V gene: TRBV19
D gene: TRBD2
clone size: -
J gene: TRBJ2-7
CDR3 DNA: TGTGCAACCAAAGAGCGGGACTACGAGCAGTACTTC
CDR3 protein: CATKERDYEQYF

V gene: TRBV5-6
D gene: -
clone size: -
J gene: TRBJ2-7
CDR3 DNA: TGTGCCAGCAGCTCCATCTCGAGCTCCTACGAGCAGTACTTC
CDR3 protein: CASSSISSSYEQYF

V gene: TRBV5-8
D gene: -
clone size: -
J gene: TRBJ2-7
CDR3 DNA: TGTGCCAGCAGCTTAAGACAAGACACCCGCCACGAGCAGTACTTC
CDR3 protein: CASSLRQDTRHEQYF

V gene: TRBV19
D gene: -
clone size: -
J gene: TRBJ2-2
CDR3 DNA: TGTGCCAGTAGTATACAGGGTATCACCGGGGAGCTGTTTTTT
CDR3 protein: CASSIQGITGELFF

V gene: TRBV28
D gene: TRBD2
clone size: once
J gene: TRBJ2-1
CDR3 DNA: TGTGCCAGCAGATCCGAGAAGCGGGTGCGGGGGGAGCAGTTCTTC
CDR3 protein: CASRSEKRVRGEQFF

V gene: TRBV10-3
D gene: -
clone size: -
J gene: TRBJ1-3
CDR3 DNA: TGTGCCATCACCCCAGGGTTAAGTGGAAACACCATATATTTT
CDR3 protein: CAITPGLSGNTIYF

V gene: TRBV11-2
D gene: -
clone size: -
J gene: TRBJ2-2
CDR3 DNA: TGTGCCAGCAGCGCTCAGCGGAACACCGGGGAGCTGTTTTTT
CDR3 protein: CASSAQRNTGELFF

V gene: TRBV5-1
D gene: TRBD2
clone size: -
J gene: TRBJ2-2
CDR3 DNA: TGCGCCAGCAGCTTAGATGCGATGACTAGCGGGAGGGCCGGGGAGCTGTTTTTT
CDR3 protein: CASSLDAMTSGRAGELFF

V gene: TRBV15
D gene: TRBD2
clone size: -
J gene: TRBJ2-2
CDR3 DNA: TGTGCCACCAGCAGAGCTGGGACTACAGGCGGGGAGCTGTTTTTT
CDR3 protein: CATSRAGTTGGELFF

V gene: TRBV2
D gene: -
clone size: few
J gene: TRBJ1-3
CDR3 DNA: TGTGCCAGCAGTGGGGCTGCCTCTGGAAACACCATATATTTT
CDR3 protein: CASSGAASGNTIYF

V gene: TRBV7-3
D gene: -
clone size: -
J gene: TRBJ2-2
CDR3 DNA: TGTGCCAGCAGCCTGAGGACAGTTGGAGGGGAGCTGTTTTTT
CDR3 protein: CASSLRTVGGELFF

V gene: TRBV4-3
D gene: -
clone size: -
J gene: TRBJ1-5
CDR3 DNA: TGCGCCAGCAGCCAAGGGTCTCCCAACAGTTGGAGCAATCAGCCCCAGCATTTT
CDR3 protein: CASSQGSPNSWSNQPQHF

V gene: TRBV6-5
D gene: TRBD1
clone size: -
J gene: TRBJ2-7
CDR3 DNA: TGTGCCAGCGGCAGGGACAGGGCCTACGAGCAGTACTTC
CDR3 protein: CASGRDRAYEQYF

V gene: TRBV9
D gene: TRBD2
clone size: -
J gene: TRBJ2-1
CDR3 DNA: TGTGCCAGCAGCGCCGAGGGACTAGCGGGATGGTACAATGAGCAGTTCTTC
CDR3 protein: CASSAEGLAGWYNEQFF

V gene: TRBV5-5
D gene: -
clone size: -
J gene: TRBJ1-5
CDR3 DNA: TGTGCCAGCAGCTTGACAGCCACTAGCAATCAGCCCCAGCATTTT
CDR3 protein: CASSLTATSNQPQHF

V gene: TRBV27
D gene: -
clone size: -
J gene: TRBJ2-5
CDR3 DNA: TGTGCCAGCAGTAGGCGGAACCAAGAGACCCAGTACTTC
CDR3 protein: CASSRRNQETQYF

V gene: TRBV7-9
D gene: -
clone size: -
J gene: TRBJ2-5
CDR3 DNA: TGTGCCAGCAGCCCCATGCCATGGGACTACCAAGAGACCCAGTACTTC
CDR3 protein: CASSPMPWDYQETQYF

V gene: TRBV9
D gene: -
clone size: -
J gene: TRBJ2-3
CDR3 DNA: TGTGCCAGCAGTCGATCAGGGTCAGCCGGATCAGATACGCAGTATTTT
CDR3 protein: CASSRSGSAGSDTQYF

V gene: TRBV4-1
D gene: TRBD1
clone size: -
J gene: TRBJ1-2
CDR3 DNA: TGCGCCAGCAGCCCCCGGCAGGGGGCGAGCTATGGCTACACCTTC
CDR3 protein: CASSPRQGASYGYTF

V gene: TRBV10-2
D gene: -
clone size: few
J gene: TRBJ2-7
CDR3 DNA: TGCGCCAGCAGTGAGTACAGAACCTACGAGCAGTACTTC
CDR3 protein: CASSEYRTYEQYF

V gene: TRBV19
D gene: TRBD2
clone size: -
J gene: TRBJ2-7
CDR3 DNA: TGTGCCAGTACCCTCGTAGCGGGAGAAGGGGAGCAGTACTTC
CDR3 protein: CASTLVAGEGEQYF

V gene: TRBV19
D gene: TRBD2
clone size: few
J gene: TRBJ2-2
CDR3 DNA: TGTGCCAGTAGTCTAGCGGGAGGGGGTGTCGGGGAGCTGTTTTTT
CDR3 protein: CASSLAGGGVGELFF

V gene: TRBV5-1
D gene: TRBD2
clone size: few
J gene: TRBJ2-5
CDR3 DNA: TGCGCCAGCAGCTTGGCCAGCGGGAGGGGGAAGACCCAGTACTTC
CDR3 protein: CASSLASGRGKTQYF

V gene: TRBV4-2
D gene: -
clone size: few
J gene: TRBJ1-3
CDR3 DNA: TGTGCCAGCAGCCAAGATTTATTCGCGAGGGGCGGGATCATCAGCAGTAACACCATATATTTT
CDR3 protein: CASSQDLFARGGIISSNTIYF

V gene: TRBV5-1
D gene: -
clone size: -
J gene: TRBJ1-2
CDR3 DNA: TGCGCCAGCAGCTTGGGACCGTGGGAGGATCGAGGCTACACCTTC
CDR3 protein: CASSLGPWEDRGYTF

V gene: TRBV5-4
D gene: -
clone size: once
J gene: TRBJ2-2
CDR3 DNA: TGTGCCAGCAGCTTTGGGGCCAACACCGGGGAGCTGTTTTTT
CDR3 protein: CASSFGANTGELFF

V gene: TRBV4-1
D gene: -
clone size: few
J gene: TRBJ1-5
CDR3 DNA: TGCGCCAGCAGCCAAGAAGGGGCAGGTCAGCCCCAGCATTTT
CDR3 protein: CASSQEGAGQPQHF

V gene: TRBV11-2
D gene: -
clone size: -
J gene: TRBJ2-1
CDR3 DNA: TGTGCCAGCAGCTTAGAAAACAACAATGAGCAGTTCTTC
CDR3 protein: CASSLENNNEQFF

V gene: TRBV18
D gene: -
clone size: -
J gene: TRBJ1-2
CDR3 DNA: TGTGCCAGCTCACCCCGGGGGGGCCATGGCTACACCTTC
CDR3 protein: CASSPRGGHGYTF

V gene: TRBV9
D gene: -
clone size: -
J gene: TRBJ2-7
CDR3 DNA: TGTGCCAGCAGCCCGAGCTCCGCCTACGAGCAGTACTTC
CDR3 protein: CASSPSSAYEQYF

V gene: TRBV6-6
D gene: -
clone size: -
J gene: TRBJ2-7
CDR3 DNA: TGTACCAGCAGTTTTTCTATTTCCTACGAGCAGTACTTC
CDR3 protein: CTSSFSISYEQYF

V gene: TRBV30
D gene: -
clone size: -
J gene: TRBJ1-2
CDR3 DNA: TGTGCCTGGAGTGTCGGGATTTATGGCTACACCTTC
CDR3 protein: CAWSVGIYGYTF

V gene: TRBV10-3
D gene: TRBD1
clone size: -
J gene: TRBJ1-1
CDR3 DNA: TGTGCCGTAACGACAGGGAGCACTGAAGCTTTCTTT
CDR3 protein: CAVTTGSTEAFF

V gene: TRBV10-3
D gene: TRBD2
clone size: -
J gene: TRBJ2-2
CDR3 DNA: TGTGCCATCAGTGACCCTGTTGGGAGGGTTGGCACCGGGGAGCTGTTTTTT
CDR3 protein: CAISDPVGRVGTGELFF

V gene: TRBV10-3
D gene: TRBD1
clone size: -
J gene: TRBJ2-7
CDR3 DNA: TGTGCCATACTGGGACAGGAAGCCTACGAGCAGTACTTC
CDR3 protein: CAILGQEAYEQYF

V gene: TRBV4-3
D gene: -
clone size: -
J gene: TRBJ2-1
CDR3 DNA: TGCGCCAGCAGCCGTGGAGGGCTTTACAATGAGCAGTTCTTC
CDR3 protein: CASSRGGLYNEQFF